Below, one T cell receptor (beta chain) is given with its context. Its antigen remains unknown. The data belong to a study of cytomegalovirus exposure and HLA in healthy donors. Study as a whole: An analysis done earlier identified about 120 million unique TCR beta sequences from around 180 million T cells. Study-level points and caveats: Being productive about 87% or about 30% of the time was typical of most TCR beta V segments in an earlier analysis. It is likely that the observed cluster of highly shared sequence variants was a sequencing artifact.

The study ran its PCR with 60 Vbeta and 13 Jbeta primers. TCRdb's table, derived via immunoSEQ multiplex PCR, lists solely in-frame clones and lacks some. The profile shows around 160,000 clones, 79% of them singletons. CDR3 length equals 14 residues. With 7 bases clipped from V and 5 bases from J, the junction kept 7 bases outside the gene matches. Germline CDR1 MGHDK, CDR2 SYGVNS. Sequenced material: PBMCs. The TCR sequence derives from a woman between 40 and 50 years old in good health and CMV-seropositive. V and J are TRBV25-1 and TRBJ2-2, with 7 positions matching TRBD2. The CDR3 coding sequence is TGTGCCAGCAAGGCTAGCGGTGTGACCGGGGAGCTGTTTTTT. It codes for CASKASGVTGELFF.